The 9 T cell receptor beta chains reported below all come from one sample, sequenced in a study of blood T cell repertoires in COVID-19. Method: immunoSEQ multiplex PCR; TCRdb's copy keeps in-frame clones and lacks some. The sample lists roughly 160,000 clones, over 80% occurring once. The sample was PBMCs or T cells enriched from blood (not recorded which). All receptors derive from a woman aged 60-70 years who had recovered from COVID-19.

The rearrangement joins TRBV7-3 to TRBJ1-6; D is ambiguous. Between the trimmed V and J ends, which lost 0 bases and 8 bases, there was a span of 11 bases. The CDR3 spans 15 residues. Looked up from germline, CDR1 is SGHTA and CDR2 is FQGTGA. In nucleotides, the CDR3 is TGTGCCAGCAGCTTAACTGTTGGCGGGGATTCACCCCTCCACTTT. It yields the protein CASSLTVGGDSPLHF.

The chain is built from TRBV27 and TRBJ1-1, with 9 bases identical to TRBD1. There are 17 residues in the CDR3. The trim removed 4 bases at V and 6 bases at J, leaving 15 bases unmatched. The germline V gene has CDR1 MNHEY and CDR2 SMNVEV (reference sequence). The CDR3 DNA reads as TGTGCCAGCAGTTACACACCACCGGGACAGGGAATCGCTGAAGCTTTCTTT. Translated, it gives CASSYTPPGQGIAEAFF.

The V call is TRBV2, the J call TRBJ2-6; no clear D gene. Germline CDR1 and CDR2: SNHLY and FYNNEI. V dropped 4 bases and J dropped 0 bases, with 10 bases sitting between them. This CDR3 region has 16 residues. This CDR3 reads CASSVGVASGANVLTF. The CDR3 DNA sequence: TGTGCCAGCAGTGTAGGAGTAGCCTCTGGGGCCAACGTCCTGACTTTC.

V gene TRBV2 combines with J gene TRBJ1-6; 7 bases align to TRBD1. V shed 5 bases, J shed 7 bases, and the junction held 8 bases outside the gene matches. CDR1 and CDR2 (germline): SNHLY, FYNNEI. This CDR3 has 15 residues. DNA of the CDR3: TGTGCCAGCAGTCCTCGACAGGGCCACAATTCACCCCTCCACTTT. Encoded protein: CASSPRQGHNSPLHF.

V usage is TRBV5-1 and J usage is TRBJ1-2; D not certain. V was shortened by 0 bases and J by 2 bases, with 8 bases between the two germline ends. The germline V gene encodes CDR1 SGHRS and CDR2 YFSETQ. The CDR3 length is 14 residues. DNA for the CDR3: TGCGCCAGCAGCTTGGATTTGCGAAACTATGGCTACACCTTC. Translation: CASSLDLRNYGYTF.

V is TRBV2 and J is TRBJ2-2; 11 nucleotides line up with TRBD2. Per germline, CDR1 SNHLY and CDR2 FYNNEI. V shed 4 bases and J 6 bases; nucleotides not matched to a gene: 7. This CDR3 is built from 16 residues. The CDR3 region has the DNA TGTGCCAGCAGTGCTACTAGCGGGGGAGGTTCCGGGGAGCTGTTTTTT. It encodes CASSATSGGGSGELFF.

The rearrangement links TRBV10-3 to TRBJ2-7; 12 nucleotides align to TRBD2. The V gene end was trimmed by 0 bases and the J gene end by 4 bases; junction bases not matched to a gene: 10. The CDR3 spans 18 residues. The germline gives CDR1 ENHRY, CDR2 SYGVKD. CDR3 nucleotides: TGTGCCATCAGTGAGTCCCTCCTTACTAGCGGGAGGTGGTACGAGCAGTACTTC. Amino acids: CAISESLLTSGRWYEQYF.

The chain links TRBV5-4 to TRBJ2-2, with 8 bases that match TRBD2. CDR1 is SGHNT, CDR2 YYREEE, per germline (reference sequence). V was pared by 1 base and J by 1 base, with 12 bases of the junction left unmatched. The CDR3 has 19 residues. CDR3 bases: TGTGCCAGCAGCTTGTCCCGGGGGGGCTCTATCATGAACACCGGGGAGCTGTTTTTT. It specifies CASSLSRGGSIMNTGELFF. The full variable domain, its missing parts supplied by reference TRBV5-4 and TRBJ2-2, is ETGVTQSPTHLIKTRGQQVTLRCSSQSGHNTVSWYQQALGQGPQFIFQYYREEENGRGNFPPRFSGLQFPNYSSELNVNALELDDSALYLCASSLSRGGSIMNTGELFFGEGSRLTVL.

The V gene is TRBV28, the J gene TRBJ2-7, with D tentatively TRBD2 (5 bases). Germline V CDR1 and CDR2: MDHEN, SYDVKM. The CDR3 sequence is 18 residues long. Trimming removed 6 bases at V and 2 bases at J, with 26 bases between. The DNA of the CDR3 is TGTGCCAGCAGCCCACTCATCACGGTAGAGGGTCCTCCCTACGAGCAGTACTTC. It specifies CASSPLITVEGPPYEQYF.